This TCR beta chain was obtained from a study of response to subunit inactivated influenza vaccine. V was cut by 3 bases and J by 10 bases, with 11 bases left in between. There are 11 residues in the CDR3. Germline V gives CDR1 SQVTM, CDR2 ANQGSEA. Study-level results: The authors suggested that few new T cells are recruited per seasonal influenza vaccination.

On this clonotype itself: Its antigen is currently unknown.

From the RT-PCR reads, TCRdb called clonotypes with MiXCR, one entry per CDR3 protein. The table shows 300,000 to 350,000 distinct CDR3 sequences, with 20% to 25% occurring only once. The chain is built from TRBV29-1 and TRBJ2-3, with D tentatively TRBD1 or TRBD2 (5 bases each). The sample was PBMCs from blood, taken about 20 months after vaccination. This clonotype originated in a man aged 45-69 years who received an inactivated influenza vaccine. Here the CDR3 reads CSVDGAGAQYF. DNA for the CDR3: TGCAGCGTTGACGGGGCAGGAGCGCAGTATTTT.